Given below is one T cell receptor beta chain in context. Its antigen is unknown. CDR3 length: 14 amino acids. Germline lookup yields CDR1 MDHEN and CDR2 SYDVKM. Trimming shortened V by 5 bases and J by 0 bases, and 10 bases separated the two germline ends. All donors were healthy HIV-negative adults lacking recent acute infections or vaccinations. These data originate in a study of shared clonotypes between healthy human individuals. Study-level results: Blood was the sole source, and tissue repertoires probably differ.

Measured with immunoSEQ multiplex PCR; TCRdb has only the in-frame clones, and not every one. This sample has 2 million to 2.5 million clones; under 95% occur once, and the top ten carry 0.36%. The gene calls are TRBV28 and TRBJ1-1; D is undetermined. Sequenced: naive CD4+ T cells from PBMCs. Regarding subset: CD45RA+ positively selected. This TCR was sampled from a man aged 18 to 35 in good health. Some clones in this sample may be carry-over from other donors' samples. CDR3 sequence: CASSPPPMNTEAFF. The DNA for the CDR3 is TGTGCCAGCAGTCCTCCCCCCATGAACACTGAAGCTTTCTTT.